The 28 T cell receptor beta chains given below trace back to one sample, sequenced in a study of blood T cells in healthy people across ages. It was with a sample-barcoded 5' primer and a J-beta primer mix that a second PCR of roughly 7 to 12 cycles was run. TCRdb called the 5' RACE reads again in MiXCR, with one record for every CDR3 protein. The sample includes more than 450,000 distinct CDR3 sequences, around a quarter of them seen just once. The same sample was also used in a study of T cells of mothers and their children.

Material: blood. All receptors derive from a boy younger than 10 in good health.

Points on this clonotype: This may be a read error: a much more frequent sequence differs by one nucleotide. The rearrangement joins TRBV25-1 to TRBJ1-4; D gene uncertain. Trimming removed 6 bases at V and 8 bases at J, with 7 bases between. The germline V gene has CDR1 MGHDK and CDR2 SYGVNS. The length of the CDR3 is 11 residues. CDR3 nucleotide sequence: TGTGCCAGCAGCCGAGAGGAAAAACTGTTTTTT. Encoded protein: CASSREEKLFF.

This clonotype was seen more than once but under ten times. The chain employs TRBV25-1 and TRBJ1-1, with D maybe TRBD1 (5 bases). Germline-derived CDR1 and CDR2 are MGHDK and SYGVNS. V lost 4 bases and J 3 bases, leaving 18 bases between the germline ends. The length of the CDR3 is 16 residues. The CDR3 nucleotides are TGTGCCAGCAGTGCGGCCGGGGTTCGGGGGTACACTGAAGCTTTCTTT. It codes for CASSAAGVRGYTEAFF. Full variable domain (remainder filled in from reference TRBV25-1 and TRBJ1-1): EADIYQTPRYLVIGTGKKITLECSQTMGHDKMYWYQQDPGMELHLIHYSYGVNSTEKGDLSSESTVSRIRTEHFPLTLESARPSHTSQYLCASSAAGVRGYTEAFFGQGTRLTVV.

The table lists this clonotype with a few counts. The chain is built from TRBV15 and TRBJ2-5, with TRBD1 matching over 11 bases. The DNA end lines up better with TRBJ2-7; the J call may be wrong. CDR1 LNHNV and CDR2 YYDKDF come from the germline V gene (reference sequence). This CDR3 is built from 18 residues. The CDR3 reads CATSRGTGGAVIAYEQYF. The CDR3 nucleotides are TGTGCCACCAGCAGAGGGACAGGGGGCGCGGTAATAGCCTACGAGCAGTACTTC.

The chain employs TRBV12-3 or TRBV12-4 and TRBJ2-1; 8 bases match TRBD1. The junction had 12 bases not matched to a gene; V was cut back by 4 bases and J by 4 bases. This CDR3 has 17 amino acids. This CDR3 reads CASSSFSDRALYNEQFF. The CDR3 DNA reads as TGTGCCAGCAGTTCTTTCTCGGACAGGGCCCTATACAATGAGCAGTTCTTC.

This clonotype has more than one count but fewer than ten. This chain connects TRBV20-1 to TRBJ2-7, with D unclear. In germline, CDR1 is DFQATT, CDR2 SNEGSKA (reference sequence). The CDR3 runs to 13 residues. V was cut by 2 bases and J by 5 bases, with 13 bases left in between. CDR3 residues: CSARPLGRHEQYF. The CDR3 region has the DNA TGCAGTGCTAGACCCTTAGGCAGGCACGAGCAGTACTTC.

This clonotype has only a few counts. The chain couples TRBV5-5 to TRBJ1-2; the D is unclear. CDR3 length equals 13 residues. Trimming took 2 bases from V and 4 from J, leaving 9 bases between them. Germline V gene data show CDR1 as SGHKS and CDR2 as YYEKEE (reference sequence). CDR3 coding DNA: TGTGCCAGCAGCTTTAACAGACTCTATGGCTACACCTTC. Translation gives CASSFNRLYGYTF.

This clonotype appeared a few times. The V gene is TRBV7-9, the J gene TRBJ1-4; 8 bases are a match to TRBD1. V trimming: 5 bases; J trimming: 4 bases; junction bases outside the gene matches: 9. Germline V CDR1 and CDR2: SEHNR, FQNEAQ (reference sequence). The CDR3 covers 16 residues. CDR3 coding DNA: TGTGCCAGCAGCCCGTGGACAGGGAAAGATAATGAAAAACTGTTTTTT. As protein: CASSPWTGKDNEKLFF.

The V and J genes are TRBV28 and TRBJ2-7, with D perhaps TRBD2 (6 bases). The CDR3 totals 17 residues. Trimming took off 1 base at V and 0 bases at J, with 16 bases between the two ends. Germline assignment: CDR1 MDHEN and CDR2 SYDVKM. The DNA for the CDR3 is TGTGCCAGCAGTTTATCTTTTTGGGACTCAAGCTCCTACGAGCAGTACTTC. Protein product: CASSLSFWDSSSYEQYF.

This chain uses TRBV4-1 with TRBJ2-5; D remains unclear. Trimming removed 0 bases at V and 7 bases at J, with 12 bases between. Germline CDR1 MGHRA, CDR2 YSYEKL. The CDR3 is 14 residues long. The DNA for the CDR3 is TGCGCCAGCAGCCAAGAGGACCTGAGAGGGACCCAGTACTTC. It translates to CASSQEDLRGTQYF.

This clonotype was picked up a small number of times. This rearrangement joins TRBV20-1 to TRBJ2-5; 7 bases are a match to TRBD2. The end of the DNA fits TRBJ2-7 better, so the J call may be wrong. The CDR3 covers 10 residues. Germline V lookup: CDR1 DFQATT, CDR2 SNEGSKA (reference sequence). The CDR3 loop is CSAGGGEQYF. DNA of the CDR3: TGCAGTGCTGGGGGGGGCGAGCAGTACTTC.

Of note for this clonotype: One junction end does not reproduce the germline sequence, and a read error may be involved. The chain uses TRBV12-3 or TRBV12-4 and TRBJ2-5; the match to TRBD2 covers 7 bases. This CDR3 comprises 13 residues. DNA of the CDR3: TGTGCCAGCAGTCGCAGCGCGGGAGAGCCCCAGTACTTC. This sequence encodes CASSRSAGEPQYF.

This clonotype was found many times. This chain joins TRBV28 and TRBJ2-7; D gene unclear. The CDR3 totals 13 residues. V was shortened by 3 bases and J by 1 base, with 7 bases between the two germline ends. Germline values: CDR1 MDHEN, CDR2 SYDVKM. CDR3 loop: CASSFSDSYEQYF. As DNA, the CDR3 is TGTGCCAGCAGTTTTTCTGATTCCTACGAGCAGTACTTC.

This clonotype showed up just a few times. The chain uses TRBV7-2 and TRBJ2-5, with D possibly TRBD1 on 6 matching bases. The CDR3 loop spans 17 amino acids. Germline assignment: CDR1 SGHTA and CDR2 FQGNSA. Trimming left V 2 bases short and J 4 bases short, with 20 bases between. The CDR3 DNA reads as TGTGCCAGCAGCTTAAACGGCCACGGGATGACAGGAGAGACCCAGTACTTC. This encodes CASSLNGHGMTGETQYF.

The sample holds a few counts of this clonotype. The gene calls are TRBV6-5 and TRBJ1-2; D unclear. Germline values: CDR1 MNHEY, CDR2 SVGAGI. The CDR3 is 13 amino acids. With 0 bases removed from V and 8 bases from J, the gap between germline ends came to 10 bases. CDR3 sequence reads: CASSYSGPKGYTF. DNA for the CDR3: TGTGCCAGCAGTTACTCAGGGCCAAAGGGCTACACCTTC.

This clonotype has just a few counts. The chain is built from TRBV18 and TRBJ2-5; TRBD2 agrees at 14 bases. V shed 3 bases, J shed 9 bases, and the junction held 9 bases outside the gene matches. This CDR3 region has 16 residues. The germline V gene encodes CDR1 KGHSH and CDR2 LQKENI. CDR3 nucleotide sequence: TGTGCCAGCTCACCGAGGACTAGCGGGGGGCCGGAGGCCCAGTACTTC. The encoded protein is CASSPRTSGGPEAQYF.

This clonotype was counted only a few times. The V gene is TRBV6-2 or TRBV6-3, the J gene TRBJ2-7; D ambiguous. The V end was cut by 5 bases, the J end by 0 bases, with 5 bases between. This CDR3 region has 12 residues. Germline V gene data show CDR1 as MNHEY and CDR2 as SVGEGT. For the CDR3, the DNA is TGTGCCAGCAGTCGGGTCTCCTACGAGCAGTACTTC. This codes for CASSRVSYEQYF.

This clonotype showed up many times. J is TRBJ2-7 and V is TRBV11-2, with TRBD2 as a possible D gene (5 bases). The CDR3 runs to 12 residues. Trimming left V 7 bases short and J 6 bases short, with 13 bases between. Germline values: CDR1 SGHAT, CDR2 FQNNGV. The CDR3 DNA reads TGTGCCAGCACCCTGAGGGATGGCGAGCAGTACTTC. Translation gives CASTLRDGEQYF. Filled out from reference TRBV11-2 and TRBJ2-7, the complete variable domain reads EAGVAQSPRYKIIEKRQSVAFWCNPISGHATLYWYQQILGQGPKLLIQFQNNGVVDDSQLPKDRFSAERLKGVDSTLKIQPAKLEDSAVYLCASTLRDGEQYFGPGTRLTVT.

In this sample, this clonotype turned up a few times. The rearrangement uses TRBV29-1 and TRBJ2-5; TRBD2 is a possible D gene (5 bases). Trimming removed 5 bases from V and 0 bases from J, with 10 bases in between. The CDR3 is 13 amino acids. From germline, CDR1 is SQVTM and CDR2 ANQGSEA. This CDR3 reads CSVFEGNQETQYF. The DNA of the CDR3 is TGCAGCGTTTTTGAGGGCAACCAAGAGACCCAGTACTTC.

The chain joins TRBV2 to TRBJ2-2; 9 bases align to TRBD2. The ends lost 8 bases at V and 4 bases at J; junction bases unmatched: 8. CDR3 size: 15 residues. The germline gives CDR1 SNHLY, CDR2 FYNNEI. This chain's CDR3 is CASRGTSGSTGELFF. CDR3 in DNA: TGTGCCAGCCGCGGAACTAGCGGGTCCACCGGGGAGCTGTTTTTT.

The chain couples TRBV3-1 to TRBJ2-3, with D perhaps TRBD1 or TRBD2 (5 bases each). CDR1 is LGHDT, CDR2 YNNKEL, per germline (reference sequence). V lost 1 base to trimming and J lost 5 bases, with 7 bases between them. The CDR3 is 13 residues long. In DNA, the CDR3 is TGTGCCAGCAGCCAAGTTGGGGGAGATACGCAGTATTTT. Protein: CASSQVGGDTQYF.

This chain links TRBV12-3 or TRBV12-4 with TRBJ2-5; no clear D. V lost 8 bases to trimming and J lost 4 bases, with 14 bases between them. This CDR3 is 13 amino acids long. CDR3 sequence reads: CASSKASGETQYF. CDR3 coding DNA: TGTGCCAGCTCGAAGGCGTCGGGAGAGACCCAGTACTTC.

This clonotype was counted a few times. The CDR3 DNA sequence: TGCAGTGCTCGCCGGGACAGGGTTATGAAAAACACTGAAGCTTTCTTT. Protein sequence: CSARRDRVMKNTEAFF. The J gene is TRBJ1-1, the V gene TRBV20-1; 9 bases fit TRBD1. Trimming at V came to 5 bases and at J to 2 bases, leaving 12 bases not matched to a gene. The CDR3 totals 16 residues. Germline lookup yields CDR1 DFQATT and CDR2 SNEGSKA (reference sequence).

The chain is built from TRBV9 and TRBJ2-5; 12 nucleotides agree with TRBD2. The last part of the DNA fits TRBJ2-7 better; the J call may be wrong. In germline, CDR1 is SGDLS, CDR2 YYNGEE. The length of the CDR3 is 17 residues. The CDR3 region is CASSGTRTSGVSYEQYF. In DNA form, the CDR3 reads TGTGCCAGCAGCGGAACGAGGACTAGCGGGGTTTCCTACGAGCAGTACTTC.

There are a few counts of this clonotype. The chain has TRBV7-9 and TRBJ2-5; 7 bases fit TRBD1. Germline V gene data show CDR1 as SEHNR and CDR2 as FQNEAQ (reference sequence). CDR3 length: 14 residues. The V and J ends lost 4 bases and 6 bases, in that order; junction bases with no gene match: 8. CDR3 DNA sequence: TGTGCCAGCAGCTCGTCGACAGGGTGGAAGACCCAGTACTTC. The encoded protein is CASSSSTGWKTQYF.

The rearrangement joins TRBV12-3 or TRBV12-4 to TRBJ2-7; the D gene is possibly TRBD2 (6 bases). The CDR3 spans 11 residues. The germline V and J ends were trimmed by 3 bases and 11 bases, with 11 bases remaining between them. Here the CDR3 DNA reads TGTGCCAGCAGTTTGGGTAGGGAGGAGTACTTC. Its translation is CASSLGREEYF.

This clonotype was counted only a few times. V is TRBV19 and J is TRBJ2-2; possibly TRBD2 for D (6 bases). The CDR3 contains 16 residues. The V end lost 3 bases, the J end lost 2 bases, and 13 bases lay between the germline ends. Germline V gene sequence: CDR1 LNHDA, CDR2 SQIVND (reference sequence). The CDR3 here is CASSIRGTRNTGELFF. In nucleotides, the CDR3 is TGTGCCAGTAGTATCCGCGGGACTCGTAACACCGGGGAGCTGTTTTTT.

The rearrangement uses TRBV6-2 or TRBV6-3 and TRBJ2-6; D might be TRBD2 (6 bases). Germline CDR1 reads MNHEY; CDR2 reads SVGEGT. Trimming cost V 6 bases and J 0 bases, with 24 bases left between them. There are 20 residues in the CDR3. CDR3 nucleotide sequence: TGTGCCAGCAGCTCCCCCCCCGGGGGATTAGTGGACTCTGGGGCCAACGTCCTGACTTTC. Protein product: CASSSPPGGLVDSGANVLTF.

There are a few counts of this clonotype. This chain uses TRBV15 with TRBJ2-5; D perhaps matches TRBD1 (5 bases). The CDR3 spans 15 residues. The germline V and J ends were trimmed by 0 bases and 5 bases, with 13 bases remaining between them. CDR1 and CDR2 (germline): LNHNV, YYDKDF (reference sequence). CDR3 nucleotide sequence: TGTGCCACCAGCAGAGAGGCAGGGATGCGCGAGACCCAGTACTTC. This gives the protein CATSREAGMRETQYF.